This T cell receptor (beta chain) was obtained from a study of CD8 T cells in Susac syndrome. Study-wide results and limits: It was acknowledged by the study that relatively few individuals were included in its TCR sequencing and HLA analysis.

Concerning this clonotype: Its matching antigen is unknown.

An input of 0.5 to 1 ug of RNA was subjected to reverse transcription using random hexamers. TCRdb re-derived calls from the immunoSEQ multiplex PCR reads in MiXCR, one entry per CDR3 protein. Of hundreds of thousands of distinct CDR3 sequences in the sample, around 91% are singletons; the top ten hold about 0.17%. Sequenced material: CD8+ T cells from PBMCs. This sequence originates from a human donor with multiple sclerosis.

The CDR3 region is CASSFPDSLNQPQHF. The CDR3 region has the DNA TGTGCCAGCAGTTTTCCGGACAGCCTCAATCAGCCCCAGCATTTT. J is TRBJ1-5 and V is TRBV28; D possibly corresponds to TRBD1 (6 bases). V was trimmed by 3 bases and J by 3 bases, leaving 12 bases between them. The CDR3 is 15 residues long. Germline CDR1 and CDR2: MDHEN and SYDVKM. The variable domain in full, with the rest retrieved from reference TRBV28 and TRBJ1-5, is DVKVTQSSRYLVKRTGEKVFLECVQDMDHENMFWYRQDPGLGLRLIYFSYDVKMKEKGDIPEGYSVSREKKERFSLILESASTNQTSMYLCASSFPDSLNQPQHFGDGTRLSIL.